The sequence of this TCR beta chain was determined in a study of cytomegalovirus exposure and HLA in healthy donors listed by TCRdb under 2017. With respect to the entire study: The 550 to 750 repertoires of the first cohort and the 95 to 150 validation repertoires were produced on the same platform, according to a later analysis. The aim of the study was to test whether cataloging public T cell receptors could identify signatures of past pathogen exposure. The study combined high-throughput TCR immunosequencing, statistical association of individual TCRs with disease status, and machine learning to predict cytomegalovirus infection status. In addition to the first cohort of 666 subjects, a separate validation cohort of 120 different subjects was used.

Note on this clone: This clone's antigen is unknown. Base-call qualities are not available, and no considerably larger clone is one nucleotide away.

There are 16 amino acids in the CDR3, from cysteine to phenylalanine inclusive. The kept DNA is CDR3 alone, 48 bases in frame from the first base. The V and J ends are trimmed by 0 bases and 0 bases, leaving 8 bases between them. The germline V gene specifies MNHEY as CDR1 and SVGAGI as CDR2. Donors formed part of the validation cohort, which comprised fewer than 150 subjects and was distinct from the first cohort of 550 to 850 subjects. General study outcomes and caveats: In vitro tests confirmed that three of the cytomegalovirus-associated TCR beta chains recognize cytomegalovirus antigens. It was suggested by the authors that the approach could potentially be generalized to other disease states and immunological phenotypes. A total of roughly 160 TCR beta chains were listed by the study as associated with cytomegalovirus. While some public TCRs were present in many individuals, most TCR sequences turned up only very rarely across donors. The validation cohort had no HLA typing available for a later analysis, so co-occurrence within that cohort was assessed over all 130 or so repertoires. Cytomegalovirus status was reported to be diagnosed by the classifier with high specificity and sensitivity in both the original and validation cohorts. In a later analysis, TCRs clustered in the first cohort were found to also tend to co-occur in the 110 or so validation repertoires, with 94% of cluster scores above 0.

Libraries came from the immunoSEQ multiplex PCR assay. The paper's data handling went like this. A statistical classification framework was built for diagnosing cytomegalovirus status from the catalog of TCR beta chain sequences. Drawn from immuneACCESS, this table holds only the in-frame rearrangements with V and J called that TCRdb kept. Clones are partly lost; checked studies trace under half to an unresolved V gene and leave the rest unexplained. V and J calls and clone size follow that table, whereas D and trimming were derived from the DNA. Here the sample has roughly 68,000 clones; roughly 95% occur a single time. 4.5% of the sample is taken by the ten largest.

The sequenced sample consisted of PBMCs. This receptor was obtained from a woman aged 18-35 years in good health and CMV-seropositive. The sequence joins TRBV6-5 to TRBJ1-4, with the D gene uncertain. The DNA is TGTGCCAGCAGTTACTCGTTTACAGCAACTAATGAAAAACTGTTTTTT. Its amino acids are CASSYSFTATNEKLFF.